The table lists the clone carrying this T cell receptor (beta chain) with many counts. Germline V lookup: CDR1 DFQATT, CDR2 SNEGSKA (reference sequence). The CDR3 has 11 amino acids. The ends were cut back, 6 bases at V and 3 bases at J, with 8 bases in the middle. The sample belongs to a study of blood T cells in healthy people across ages. Primers used in a second PCR of roughly 6 to 12 cycles were a sample-barcoded 5' primer and a J-beta primer mix. TCRdb reanalysed the 5' RACE reads using MiXCR and keeps one entry per CDR3 protein. Of approximately 850,000 distinct CDR3 sequences detected, 55% to 70% appear once; the ten largest clones hold over 20%.

Sequencing was carried out using blood. The sequence derives from a man aged 25 to 40 in good health. The chain joins TRBV20-1 to TRBJ2-5; no definite D call. The CDR3 nucleotides read TGCAGTGCAGAGCGAGAAGAGACCCAGTACTTC. Translation: CSAEREETQYF.